Sequencing of this TCR beta chain was carried out in a study of blood T cell repertoires in COVID-19. Across the whole study: Spain, Italy and the United States supplied samples that represented acute and convalescent COVID-19. PBMCs, B-cell-depleted T cells, or T cells were the source of the cDNA or gDNA that made up the material.

Germline-derived CDR1 and CDR2 are MNHEY and SVGAGI. The V gene end was trimmed by 6 bases and the J gene end by 1 base; junction bases not matched to a gene: 0. The CDR3 spans 13 residues. Authors' data handling: For nucleated cells, counts were estimated from reference gene primer amplification. Clones were sequenced by immunoSEQ multiplex PCR, and TCRdb holds only the in-frame ones, with some missing. V and J calls and clone size follow that table, whereas D and trimming were derived from the DNA. The table has about 280,000 clones, approximately 90% seen once. The sample comprised PBMCs or T cells enriched from blood (not recorded which). The J gene is TRBJ2-5, the V gene TRBV6-5, with 9 bases matching TRBD1. This receptor was obtained from a man between 40 and 49 years old who had been exposed to COVID-19. This CDR3 reads CASRTGGQETQYF. The CDR3 DNA follows: TGTGCCAGCAGGACAGGGGGCCAAGAGACCCAGTACTTC.